The rows below give T cell receptor beta chains drawn from one sample of a study of T cell changes during pregnancy in multiple sclerosis. Using immunoSEQ multiplex PCR, the repertoire was profiled, and TCRdb retains in-frame clones only, with some absent. The repertoire has around 130,000 clones, over 85% of them found once; the top ten carry approximately 6.2%. Here the sequenced sample was peripheral blood, taken before pregnancy. The receptor source for this set is a female donor with multiple sclerosis, enrolled in a pregnancy study. The CDR3 runs from the conserved cysteine through the conserved F or W.

>TRBV9|TRBJ2-7|17
CASSPSGGSGPLYEQYF
>TRBV5-1|TRBJ2-5|18
CASSLVVLAGGRQETQYF
>TRBV10-3|TRBJ2-1|15
CATARGTPLTMEQFF
>TRBV7-3|TRBJ1-2|15
CASSLTGESRYGYTF
>TRBV30|TRBJ1-5|14
CAWSTQGYNQPQHF
>TRBV6-1|TRBJ1-4|16
CASSEGQGGGNEKLFF
>TRBV2|TRBJ1-1|14
CASSTLGGTTEAFF
>TRBV27|TRBJ2-1|16
CASSFYQGQLYNEQFF
>TRBV12-5|TRBJ2-5|16
CASGLTGPAGGETQYF
>TRBV7-6|TRBJ2-1|16
CASSSRVSGAYNEQFF
>TRBV6-6|TRBJ2-7|15
CASSPLSGPTYEQYF
>TRBV15|TRBJ1-2|13
CATSDTGVGGYTF
>TRBV13|TRBJ2-2|13
CASSLASTGELFF
>TRBV5-6|TRBJ2-3|15
CASSLGTGDTDTQYF
>TRBV19|TRBJ1-2|14
CASSFAGQGNGYTF
>TRBV28|TRBJ2-7|15
CASSFPRRRTYEQYF
>TRBV7-7|TRBJ1-2|13
CASSHGLADGYTF
>TRBV28|TRBJ1-2|13
CASTKRVFYGYTF
>TRBV5-1|TRBJ2-5|13
CASSLEQAGTQYF
>TRBV7-8|TRBJ2-1|16
CASSLGGGTSYNEQFF
>TRBV27|TRBJ1-1|13
CASSGQGSAEAFF
>TRBV5-5|TRBJ2-2|14
CASSGGGNTGELFF
>TRBV30|TRBJ2-7|13
CAWSRDRVYEQYF
>TRBV19|TRBJ2-6|21
CASRTNSAKDRGVSGANVLTF
>TRBV5-4|TRBJ1-5|15
CASSPRGGGNQPQHF
>TRBV6-6|TRBJ1-6|15
CASSSTGLGNSPLHF
>TRBV2|TRBJ2-1|14
CASTRTGGRREQFF
>TRBV5-1|TRBJ2-2|15
CASSLSSGNTGELFF
>TRBV6-5|TRBJ1-2|15
CASSSPRGSNYGYTF
>TRBV19|TRBJ2-2|16
CASNPGLARGTGELFF
>TRBV30|TRBJ2-7|13
CAWSRQLLYEQYF
>TRBV19|TRBJ2-3|16
CASSIRRQTSTDTQYF
>TRBV2|TRBJ1-1|15
CASSASAGGGTEAFF
>TRBV7-7|TRBJ2-2|15
CASSPDRGHTGELFF
>TRBV6-1|TRBJ2-5|15
CASSKGQTYQETQYF
>TRBV5-1|TRBJ2-1|15
CASSLALAQPNEQFF
>TRBV2|TRBJ1-1|17
CASGRGPAQSADTEAFF
>TRBV7-6|TRBJ2-7|16
CASSPAARTSVGEQYF
>TRBV6-1|TRBJ2-7|14
CASRDGGLRHEQYF
>TRBV27|TRBJ2-3|16
CASSSRRITPTDTQYF
>TRBV5-4|TRBJ1-1|14
CASSLVQENTEAFF